Presented here are 16 T cell receptor beta chains from one specimen sequenced in a study of spatial heterogeneity in lung cancer. Findings and limits, study-wide: It was found that expanded intratumoral alpha and beta TCR counts tracked tumor mutation counts.

Which antigens these TCRs recognize remains unknown. MiXCR, applied by TCRdb to the 5' RACE reads, yields one record per CDR3 protein. The data contain 6,000 to 8,000 distinct CDR3 sequences, about 7% of them singletons. As to time point: sample taken at primary tumor resection. This specimen consisted of lung tumor tissue, obtained at surgery. Receptors were obtained from a female donor with early-stage non-small cell lung cancer.

The V and J genes are TRBV28 and TRBJ2-2; D ambiguous. Germline values: CDR1 MDHEN, CDR2 SYDVKM. This CDR3 has 12 amino acids. V was pared by 5 bases and J by 8 bases, with 9 bases between. The CDR3 protein is CASSNYMGELFF. CDR3 sequence (DNA): TGTGCCAGCAGTAACTATATGGGGGAGCTGTTTTTT.

This clonotype showed up many times. The chain employs TRBV20-1 and TRBJ2-7, with 7 positions matching TRBD2. This CDR3 has 16 amino acids. Losses at the gene ends were 0 bases for V and 2 bases for J; bases not matched to a gene: 10. The germline V gene encodes CDR1 DFQATT and CDR2 SNEGSKA (reference sequence). The CDR3 DNA sequence: TGCAGTGCTAGAGATGGGCTAGCGGTTGAGACCTACGAGCAGTACTTC. It translates to CSARDGLAVETYEQYF.

This clonotype is labeled medium-sized. The chain employs TRBV18 and TRBJ2-3, with 9 bases matching TRBD2. Germline CDR1 is KGHSH and CDR2 is LQKENI. The CDR3 runs to 15 residues. Trimming cost V 6 bases and J 2 bases; bases outside gene matches: 6. CDR3 protein: CASSPWTSATDTQYF. CDR3 sequence (DNA): TGTGCCAGCTCCCCGTGGACTAGCGCCACAGATACGCAGTATTTT.

By sample share, this clonotype is medium-sized. The V call is TRBV18, the J call TRBJ2-1, with D tentatively TRBD2 (7 bases). The germline CDR1 and CDR2 sequences are KGHSH and LQKENI. The CDR3 has 17 amino acids. The V end was cut by 0 bases, the J end by 5 bases, with 17 bases between. CDR3 in amino acids: CASSPPGGGVKNNEQFF. CDR3 coding DNA: TGTGCCAGCTCACCACCGGGAGGGGGAGTGAAGAACAATGAGCAGTTCTTC.

A word on this clonotype: A much larger clone differs by one base, so this may be a read error. The chain employs TRBV9 and TRBJ2-3, with a tentative D call TRBD2 (5 bases). The germline CDR1 and CDR2 sequences are SGDLS and YYNGEE. The CDR3 length is 18 residues. The CDR3 DNA sequence: TGTGCCGGCAGCGTCTCCGGGAAGGCAGAGAGAGGCACAGATACGCAGTATTTT. This gives the protein CAGSVSGKAERGTDTQYF.

The V gene is TRBV6-2 or TRBV6-3, the J gene TRBJ2-2; D unclear. Germline V gene data show CDR1 as MNHEY and CDR2 as SVGEGT. V was clipped by 2 bases and J by 2 bases, with 12 bases between them. The CDR3 contains 16 residues. The CDR3, as DNA: TGTGCCAGCAGTTACCTTGGACGGAGAAACACCGGGGAGCTGTTTTTT. This codes for CASSYLGRRNTGELFF.

Within the sample, this clonotype is medium-sized. The rearrangement joins TRBV28 to TRBJ2-5, with D perhaps given as TRBD1 or TRBD2 (5 bases each). The germline V and J ends were trimmed by 3 bases and 1 base, with 12 bases remaining between them. CDR1 and CDR2 (germline): MDHEN, SYDVKM. This CDR3 contains 15 residues. The CDR3 sequence is CASSFRGNLQETQYF. The CDR3 DNA reads as TGTGCCAGCAGTTTCCGGGGCAACCTCCAAGAGACCCAGTACTTC.

As regards this clonotype: The junction departs from germline at one end; a sequencing error may be responsible. The V call is TRBV5-1, the J call TRBJ2-7; D is perhaps TRBD1 (6 bases). Germline V lookup: CDR1 SGHRS, CDR2 YFSETQ. The CDR3 consists of 15 residues. DNA of the CDR3: TGCGCCAGCAGCTCTAGTGGGGGCACCTCCTACGGGCAGTACTTC. The encoded protein is CASSSSGGTSYGQYF.

This clonotype was seen ten or more times. The rearrangement uses TRBV19 and TRBJ1-2, with a tentative D call TRBD1 (5 bases). The CDR3 has 12 residues. Trimming removed 7 bases from V and 5 bases from J, with 11 bases in between. Germline values: CDR1 LNHDA, CDR2 SQIVND (reference sequence). The CDR3 DNA follows: TGTGCCAGTAATCTCAAGGGGTATGGCTACACCTTC. Translated, it gives CASNLKGYGYTF.

This clonotype has at least ten counts. The J gene is TRBJ2-7, the V gene TRBV6-5; D tentatively reads TRBD1 or TRBD2 (5 bases each). Germline V gene lookup returns CDR1 MNHEY and CDR2 SVGAGI. Trimming took 0 bases from V and 6 from J, leaving 15 bases between them. The CDR3 has 15 residues. This CDR3 reads CASSYSKGTFREQYF. CDR3 nucleotides: TGTGCCAGCAGTTACTCGAAGGGGACCTTCCGCGAGCAGTACTTC.

This clonotype is categorized as medium-sized. V gene TRBV27 combines with J gene TRBJ2-7, with a tentative D call TRBD1 (6 bases). From germline, CDR1 is MNHEY and CDR2 SMNVEV (reference sequence). CDR3 length equals 14 residues. V lost 6 bases to trimming and J lost 1 base, with 13 bases between them. CDR3 bases: TGTGCCAGCAGCCGGATGGACAGTTCCTACGAGCAGTACTTC. It translates to CASSRMDSSYEQYF.

This clonotype has more than one count but fewer than ten. The junction and the germline gene differ at one end; a read error may be behind it. The V and J genes are TRBV5-6 and TRBJ1-5; the D gene is possibly TRBD1 (6 bases). Germline lookup yields CDR1 SGHDT and CDR2 YYEEEE. CDR3 length equals 14 residues. The CDR3 reads CANSEGVYNQPQHF. The DNA of the CDR3 is TGTGCCAACAGCGAGGGGGTGTACAATCAGCCCCAGCATTTT.

This clonotype was seen ten or more times. The J gene is TRBJ1-2, the V gene TRBV19, with D hard to call. Germline-derived CDR1 and CDR2 are LNHDA and SQIVND (reference sequence). V was pared by 6 bases and J by 0 bases, with 11 bases between. This CDR3 region has 14 residues. CDR3 nucleotide sequence: TGTGCCAGTAGCCCCGCCCAGGCTAACTATGGCTACACCTTC. Translating gives CASSPAQANYGYTF.

This clonotype is categorized as medium-sized. This chain connects TRBV29-1 to TRBJ2-7; a weak D match, TRBD1 (6 bases). This CDR3 has 11 residues. CDR1 and CDR2 (germline): SQVTM, ANQGSEA. The CDR3, as DNA: TGCAGTAGTTTTGGGGGCGGCGAGCAGTACTTC. It specifies CSSFGGGEQYF.

Relative to its sample, this clonotype is medium-sized (0.01 to 0.1%). The rearrangement links TRBV30 to TRBJ1-5; a weak D match, TRBD1 (6 bases). Germline assignment: CDR1 GTSNPN and CDR2 SVGIG (reference sequence). There are 15 residues in the CDR3. V was shortened by 5 bases and J by 5 bases, with 19 bases between the two germline ends. CDR3 DNA: TGTGCCTGGGGCCAGGCAGGGGATTTAGATCAGCCCCAGCATTTT. Protein: CAWGQAGDLDQPQHF.

By its share, this clonotype is medium-sized. This chain joins TRBV9 and TRBJ2-2; 9 positions agree with TRBD2. The CDR3 totals 16 residues. V shed 0 bases and J 2 bases; nucleotides not matched to a gene: 2. Germline V lookup: CDR1 SGDLS, CDR2 YYNGEE. The CDR3 here is CASSVGLAGNTGELFF. The CDR3 bases are TGTGCCAGCAGCGTAGGGCTAGCGGGAAACACCGGGGAGCTGTTTTTT.